The clone carrying this T cell receptor beta chain has more than one count but fewer than ten. The antigen remains undetermined. Germline-derived CDR1 and CDR2 are DFQATT and SNEGSKA (reference sequence). The V end was cut by 0 bases, the J end by 1 base, with 9 bases between. The CDR3 is 15 amino acids. The record originates from a study of T cells after yellow fever vaccination. The study's findings and limits: Boosting was followed by the reappearance of most primary-vaccination clones (about 97% CD4, 85% to 90% CD8). The secondary response peaked faster, at day 5 versus 15, but was weaker.

Template switching with 5'RACE generated the TCR cDNA and added a universal primer site and UMIs. TCRdb processed the 5' RACE reads anew with MiXCR; each CDR3 protein has one entry. Of around 550,000 distinct CDR3 sequences in the sample, roughly 21% are singletons; the top ten hold around 15%. The sequence was collected from a man under 40 who received the YFV17D yellow fever vaccine. Source: PBMCs, taken 15 days after the yellow fever booster vaccination. J is TRBJ2-2 and V is TRBV20-1; no definite D call. The CDR3 nucleotides are TGCAGTGCTAGAGAGTGGAGCCTGAACACCGGGGAGCTGTTTTTT. Protein: CSAREWSLNTGELFF.